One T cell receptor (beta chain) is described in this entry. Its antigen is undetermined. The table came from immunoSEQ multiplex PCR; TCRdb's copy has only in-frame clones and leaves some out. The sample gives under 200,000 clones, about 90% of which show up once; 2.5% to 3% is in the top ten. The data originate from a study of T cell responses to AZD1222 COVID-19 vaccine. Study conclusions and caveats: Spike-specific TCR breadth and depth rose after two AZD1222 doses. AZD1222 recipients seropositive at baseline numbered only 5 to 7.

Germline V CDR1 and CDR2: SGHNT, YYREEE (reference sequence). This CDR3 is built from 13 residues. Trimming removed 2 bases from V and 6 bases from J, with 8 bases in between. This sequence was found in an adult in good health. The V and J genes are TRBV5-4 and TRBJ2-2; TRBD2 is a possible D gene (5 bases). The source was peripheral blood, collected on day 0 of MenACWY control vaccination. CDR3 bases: TGTGCCAGCAGCTTTCCTAGCTCCGGGGAGCTGTTTTTT. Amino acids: CASSFPSSGELFF.